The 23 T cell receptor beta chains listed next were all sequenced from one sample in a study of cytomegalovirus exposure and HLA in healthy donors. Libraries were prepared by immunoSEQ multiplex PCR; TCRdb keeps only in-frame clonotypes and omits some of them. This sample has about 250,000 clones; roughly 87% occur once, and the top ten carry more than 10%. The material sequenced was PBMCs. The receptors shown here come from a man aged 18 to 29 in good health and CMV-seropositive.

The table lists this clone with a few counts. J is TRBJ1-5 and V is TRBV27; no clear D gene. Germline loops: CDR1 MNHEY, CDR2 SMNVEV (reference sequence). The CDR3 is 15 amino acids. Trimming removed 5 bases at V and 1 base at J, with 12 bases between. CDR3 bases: TGTGCCAGCAGTGATTCCCAGTGGAGCAATCAGCCCCAGCATTTT. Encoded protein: CASSDSQWSNQPQHF.

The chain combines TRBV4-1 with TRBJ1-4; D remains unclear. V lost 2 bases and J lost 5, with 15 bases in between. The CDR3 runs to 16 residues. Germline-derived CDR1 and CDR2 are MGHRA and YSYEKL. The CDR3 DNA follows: TGCGCCAGCAGCCAACTACGCGTACCGACGAATGAAAAACTGTTTTTT. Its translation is CASSQLRVPTNEKLFF.

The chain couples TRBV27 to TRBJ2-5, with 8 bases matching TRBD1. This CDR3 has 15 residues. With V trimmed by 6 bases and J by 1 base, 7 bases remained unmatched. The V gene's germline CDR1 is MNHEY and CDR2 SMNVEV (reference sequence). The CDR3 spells CASRRGQGPQETQYF. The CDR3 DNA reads TGTGCCAGCAGGCGTGGACAGGGCCCCCAAGAGACCCAGTACTTC.

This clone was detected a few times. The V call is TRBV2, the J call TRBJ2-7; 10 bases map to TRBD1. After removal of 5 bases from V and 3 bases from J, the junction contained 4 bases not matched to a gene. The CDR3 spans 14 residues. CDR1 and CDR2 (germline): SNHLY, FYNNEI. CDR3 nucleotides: TGTGCCAGCAGTTCCCGGGACAGGGGCTACGAGCAGTACTTC. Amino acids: CASSSRDRGYEQYF.

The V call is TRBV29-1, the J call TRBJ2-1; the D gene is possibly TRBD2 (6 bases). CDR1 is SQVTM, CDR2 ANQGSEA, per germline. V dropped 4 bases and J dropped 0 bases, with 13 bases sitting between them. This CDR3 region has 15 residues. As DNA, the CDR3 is TGCAGCGTTGCAAGCGGGCCCAGCTCCTACAATGAGCAGTTCTTC. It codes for CSVASGPSSYNEQFF.

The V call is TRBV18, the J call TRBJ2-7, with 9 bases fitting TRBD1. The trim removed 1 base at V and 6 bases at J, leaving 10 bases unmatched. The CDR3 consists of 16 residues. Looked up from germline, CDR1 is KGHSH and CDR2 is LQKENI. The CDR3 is CASSPRIGGQGSEQYF. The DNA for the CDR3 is TGTGCCAGCTCACCACGGATTGGGGGACAGGGTTCCGAGCAGTACTTC.

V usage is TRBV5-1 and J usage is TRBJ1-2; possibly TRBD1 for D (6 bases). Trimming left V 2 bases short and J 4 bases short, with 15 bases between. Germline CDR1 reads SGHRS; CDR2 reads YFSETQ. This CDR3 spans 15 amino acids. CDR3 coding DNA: TGCGCCAGCAGCTTTGGTGGGGGCCTCAGCTATGGCTACACCTTC. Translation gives CASSFGGGLSYGYTF.

The CDR3 nucleotides read TGTGCCATCAGTGCAAAGGGGAGGAACACTGAAGCTTTCTTT. Protein product: CAISAKGRNTEAFF. The chain is built from TRBV10-3 and TRBJ1-1, with D maybe TRBD1 (5 bases). V dropped 4 bases and J dropped 1 base, with 10 bases sitting between them. Per germline, CDR1 ENHRY and CDR2 SYGVKD. This CDR3 contains 14 residues.

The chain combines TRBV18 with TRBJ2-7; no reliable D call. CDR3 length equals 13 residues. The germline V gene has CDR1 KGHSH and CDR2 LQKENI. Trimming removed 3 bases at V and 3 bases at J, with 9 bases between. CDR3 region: CASSPEQLYEQYF. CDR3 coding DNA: TGTGCCAGCTCACCGGAACAGCTCTACGAGCAGTACTTC.

The CDR3 coding sequence is TGTGCCAGCAGTGAACGCGGCAAGAACACCGGGGAGCTGTTTTTT. Residues: CASSERGKNTGELFF. The genes are TRBV6-1 and TRBJ2-2, with D uncertain. Germline CDR1 and CDR2: MNHNS and SASEGT. The CDR3 loop spans 15 amino acids. Deletions cut 2 bases from V and 1 base from J, with 8 bases between.

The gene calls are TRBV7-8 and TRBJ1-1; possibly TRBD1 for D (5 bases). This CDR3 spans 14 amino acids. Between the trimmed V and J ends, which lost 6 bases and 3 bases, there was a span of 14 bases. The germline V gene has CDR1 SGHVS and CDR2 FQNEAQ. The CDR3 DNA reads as TGTGCCAGCAGTTACCGGGACGGTCACACTGAAGCTTTCTTT. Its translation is CASSYRDGHTEAFF.

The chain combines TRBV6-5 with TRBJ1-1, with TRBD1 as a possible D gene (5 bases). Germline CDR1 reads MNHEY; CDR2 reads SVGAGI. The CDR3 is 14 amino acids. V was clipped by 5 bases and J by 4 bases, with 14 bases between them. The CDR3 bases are TGTGCCAGCAGTCCCCCGGGACGGAGCACTGAAGCTTTCTTT. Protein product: CASSPPGRSTEAFF.

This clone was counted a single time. CDR3: CASTPGAANTEAFF. In DNA, the CDR3 is TGTGCCAGCACCCCAGGGGCCGCGAACACTGAAGCTTTCTTT. The J gene is TRBJ1-1, the V gene TRBV7-8; TRBD1 is a possible D gene (6 bases). Germline CDR1 reads SGHVS; CDR2 reads FQNEAQ. Between the trimmed V and J ends, which lost 7 bases and 1 base, there was a span of 13 bases. CDR3 size: 14 residues. The full variable domain, with the rest looked up from reference TRBV7-8 and TRBJ1-1, is GAGVSQSPRYKVAKRGQDVALRCDPISGHVSLFWYQQALGQGPEFLTYFQNEAQLDKSGLPSDRFFAERPEGSVSTLKIQRTQQEDSAVYLCASTPGAANTEAFFGQGTRLTVV.

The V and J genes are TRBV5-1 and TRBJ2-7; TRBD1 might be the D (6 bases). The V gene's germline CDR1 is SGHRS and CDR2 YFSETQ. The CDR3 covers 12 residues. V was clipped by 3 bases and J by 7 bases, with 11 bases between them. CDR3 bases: TGCGCCAGCAGCTACACAGGGTCTGAGCAGTACTTC. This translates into CASSYTGSEQYF.

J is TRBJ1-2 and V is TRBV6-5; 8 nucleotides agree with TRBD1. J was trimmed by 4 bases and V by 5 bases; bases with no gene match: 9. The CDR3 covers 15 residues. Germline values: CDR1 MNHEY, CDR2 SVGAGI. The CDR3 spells CASSKDREFGYGYTF. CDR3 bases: TGTGCCAGCAGTAAGGACAGGGAATTTGGCTATGGCTACACCTTC.

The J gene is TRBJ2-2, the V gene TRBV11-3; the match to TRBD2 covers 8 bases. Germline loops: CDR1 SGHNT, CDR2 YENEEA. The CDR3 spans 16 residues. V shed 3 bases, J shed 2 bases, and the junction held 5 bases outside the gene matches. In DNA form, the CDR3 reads TGTGCCAGCAGCTTCGACGGGAGGGCCAACACCGGGGAGCTGTTTTTT. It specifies CASSFDGRANTGELFF.

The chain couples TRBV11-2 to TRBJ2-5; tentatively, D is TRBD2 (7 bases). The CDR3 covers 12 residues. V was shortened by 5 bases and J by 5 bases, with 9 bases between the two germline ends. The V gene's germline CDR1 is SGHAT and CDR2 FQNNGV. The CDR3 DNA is TGTGCCAGCAGCAAGGGGGGGGAGACCCAGTACTTC. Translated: CASSKGGETQYF.

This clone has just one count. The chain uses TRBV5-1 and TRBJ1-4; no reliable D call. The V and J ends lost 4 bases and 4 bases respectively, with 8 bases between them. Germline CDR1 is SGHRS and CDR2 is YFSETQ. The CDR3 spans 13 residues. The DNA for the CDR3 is TGCGCCAGCAGCATAAGCCGTAATGAAAAACTGTTTTTT. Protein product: CASSISRNEKLFF.

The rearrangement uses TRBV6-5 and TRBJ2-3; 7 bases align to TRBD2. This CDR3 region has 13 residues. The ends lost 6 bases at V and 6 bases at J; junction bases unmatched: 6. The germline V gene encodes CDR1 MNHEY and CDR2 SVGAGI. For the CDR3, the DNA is TGTGCCAGCAGCGAACGACTAGCTGATACGCAGTATTTT. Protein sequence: CASSERLADTQYF.

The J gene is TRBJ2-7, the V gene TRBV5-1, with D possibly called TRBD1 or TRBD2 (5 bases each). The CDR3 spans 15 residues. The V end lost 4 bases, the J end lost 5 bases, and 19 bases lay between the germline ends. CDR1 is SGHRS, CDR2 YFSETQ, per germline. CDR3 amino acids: CASSNRDRGRDEQYF. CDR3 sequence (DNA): TGCGCCAGCAGCAACCGGGACCGGGGCAGGGACGAGCAGTACTTC.

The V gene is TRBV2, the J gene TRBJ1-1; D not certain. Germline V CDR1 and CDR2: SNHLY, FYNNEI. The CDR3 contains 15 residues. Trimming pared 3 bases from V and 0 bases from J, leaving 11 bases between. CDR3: CASSDRRPVNTEAFF. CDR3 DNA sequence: TGTGCCAGCAGTGATCGGCGGCCCGTGAACACTGAAGCTTTCTTT.

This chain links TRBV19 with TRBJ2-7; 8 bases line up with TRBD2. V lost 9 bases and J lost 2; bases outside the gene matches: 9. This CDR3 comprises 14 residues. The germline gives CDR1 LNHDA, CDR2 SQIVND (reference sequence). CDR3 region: CASGMREATYEQYF. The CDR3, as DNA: TGTGCCAGCGGGATGCGGGAGGCTACCTACGAGCAGTACTTC.

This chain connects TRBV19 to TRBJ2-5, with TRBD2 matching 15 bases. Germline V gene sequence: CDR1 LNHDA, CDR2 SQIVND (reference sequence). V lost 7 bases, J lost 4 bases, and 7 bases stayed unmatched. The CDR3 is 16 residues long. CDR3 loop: CASTPRGLAGGETQYF. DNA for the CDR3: TGTGCCAGTACCCCTAGGGGACTAGCGGGAGGAGAGACCCAGTACTTC.